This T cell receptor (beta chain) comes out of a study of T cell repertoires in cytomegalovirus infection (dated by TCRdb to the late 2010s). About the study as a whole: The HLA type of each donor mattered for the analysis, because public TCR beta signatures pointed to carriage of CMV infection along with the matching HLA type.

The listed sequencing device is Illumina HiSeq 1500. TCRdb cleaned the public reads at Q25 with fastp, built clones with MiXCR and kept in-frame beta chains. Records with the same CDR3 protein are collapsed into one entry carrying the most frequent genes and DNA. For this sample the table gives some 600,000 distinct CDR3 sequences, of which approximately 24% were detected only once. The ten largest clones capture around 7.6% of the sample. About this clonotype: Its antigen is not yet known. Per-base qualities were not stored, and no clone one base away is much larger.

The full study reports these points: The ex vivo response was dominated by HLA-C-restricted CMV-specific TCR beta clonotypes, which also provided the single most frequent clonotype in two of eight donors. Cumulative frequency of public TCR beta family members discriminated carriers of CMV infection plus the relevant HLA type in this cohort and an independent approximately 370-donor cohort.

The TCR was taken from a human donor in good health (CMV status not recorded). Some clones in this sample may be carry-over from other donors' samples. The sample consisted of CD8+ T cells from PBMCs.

The DNA is TGCAGTGCTAGACGAACGGACAGGGTTAATTCACCCCTCCACTTT. Its product reads: CSARRTDRVNSPLHF. The rearranged chain carries TRBV20-1 and TRBJ1-6; 8 of the junction bases match TRBD1. The CDR3 measures 15 amino acids from cysteine to phenylalanine. Just CDR3 DNA is preserved here, 45 bases in frame from base 1. The germline V gene (reference sequence) yields DFQATT for CDR1 and SNEGSKA for CDR2. Here V drops 2 bases and J drops 6 bases, and the junction holds 6 bases not matched to any gene.